Listed below are T cell receptor beta chains from one sample, sequenced in a study of T cell repertoires in cytomegalovirus infection. Their antigens are not known. MiXCR was run by TCRdb on the reads, yielding one entry per CDR3 protein. The sample lists some 350,000 distinct CDR3 sequences; around a third were seen once. The sequencing used cultured PBMCs, collected from culture after CMV antigen stimulation. The receptors stem from a human donor in good health (CMV status not recorded). Some clones in this sample may be carry-over from other donors' samples. CDR3s include the opening cysteine and the closing phenylalanine or tryptophan. Clone size is not always given. Where it is, it says once, few, many or a class for expanded clones.

few	TRBV12-3/TRBV12-4	TRBJ1-1	CASTPTENTEAFF
few	TRBV15	TRBJ1-2	CATSRTGPNYGYTF
-	TRBV10-3	TRBJ2-3	CAISAPMVAGLSTSTDTQYF
-	TRBV7-2	TRBJ1-1	CASSGTPLGSEAFF
-	TRBV6-8	TRBJ1-4	CASSYAPSTNEKLFF
-	TRBV7-2	TRBJ1-2	CASSFRGGKGYGYTF
-	TRBV4-1	TRBJ1-2	CASSQEGLLGDGYTF
few	TRBV4-3	TRBJ2-1	CASTLELAGGGEQFF
-	TRBV6-1	TRBJ2-1	CASIGRQGRYNEQFF
few	TRBV24-1	TRBJ2-3	CATSSPGQGADTQYF
-	TRBV10-3	TRBJ2-3	CAISESTAHTQYF
-	TRBV27	TRBJ2-1	CASSLSAGTSFPYNEQFF
-	TRBV19	TRBJ2-7	CASSESESYEQYF
-	TRBV15	TRBJ2-7	CATSRDLRERFREQYF
-	TRBV3-1	TRBJ2-7	CASSPRLMSYEQYF
-	TRBV2	TRBJ2-1	CASTPLAGALNEQFF
few	TRBV4-1	TRBJ2-3	CASSQEKWEGSPDTQYF
many	TRBV10-3	TRBJ1-5	CAISDNFNQPQHF
few	TRBV7-2	TRBJ2-2	CASSPLAGGTGELFF
few	TRBV7-2	TRBJ2-7	CASSLAESYEQYF
-	TRBV5-6	TRBJ2-4	CASSLVGQGEPLAKNIQYF
-	TRBV29-1	TRBJ2-2	CSVEGGRHTGELFF
-	TRBV29-1	TRBJ2-1	CSVEVVAGGPRFF
-	TRBV28	TRBJ2-4	CASTGPRGDIQYF
many	TRBV28	TRBJ1-1	CASSLDTGSTEAFF
-	TRBV5-1	TRBJ1-4	CASSGGDGPNEKLFF
-	TRBV5-1	TRBJ2-3	CASRPLGSGSPDTQYF
-	TRBV20-1	TRBJ2-7	CSAYDRGSYEQYF